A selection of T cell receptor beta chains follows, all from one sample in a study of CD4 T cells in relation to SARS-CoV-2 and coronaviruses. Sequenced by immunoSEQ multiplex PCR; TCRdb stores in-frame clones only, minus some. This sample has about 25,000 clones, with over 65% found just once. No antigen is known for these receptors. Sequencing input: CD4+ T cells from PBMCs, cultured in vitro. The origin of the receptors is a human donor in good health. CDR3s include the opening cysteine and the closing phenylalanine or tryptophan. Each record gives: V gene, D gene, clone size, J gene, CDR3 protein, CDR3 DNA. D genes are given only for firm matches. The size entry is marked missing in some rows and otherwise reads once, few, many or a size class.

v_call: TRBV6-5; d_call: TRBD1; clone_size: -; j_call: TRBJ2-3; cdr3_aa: CASSYSGTGSPDTQYF; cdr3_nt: TGTGCCAGCAGTTACTCCGGGACAGGCTCTCCCGATACGCAGTATTTT
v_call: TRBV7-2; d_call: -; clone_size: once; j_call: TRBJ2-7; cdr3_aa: CASSLVAQYSYEQYF; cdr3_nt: TGTGCCAGCAGCTTAGTAGCACAGTACTCCTACGAGCAGTACTTC
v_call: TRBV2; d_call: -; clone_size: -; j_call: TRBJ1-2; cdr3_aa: CASIPTLGQGWSNYGYTF; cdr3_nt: TGTGCCAGCATTCCGACTCTGGGGCAGGGGTGGTCCAACTATGGCTACACCTTC
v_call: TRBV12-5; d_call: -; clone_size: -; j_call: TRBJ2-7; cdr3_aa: CASGSPDTIEQYF; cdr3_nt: TGTGCTAGTGGTTCCCCGGACACGATCGAGCAGTACTTC
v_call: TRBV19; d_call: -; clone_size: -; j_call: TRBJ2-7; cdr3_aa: CASSIGGAGLEEQYF; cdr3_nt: TGTGCCAGTAGTATAGGCGGGGCCGGGCTGGAGGAGCAGTACTTC
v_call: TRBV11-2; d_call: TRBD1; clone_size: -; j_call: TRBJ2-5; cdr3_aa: CASSAQTGYQETQYF; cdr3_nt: TGTGCCAGCAGCGCACAGACAGGGTACCAAGAGACCCAGTACTTC
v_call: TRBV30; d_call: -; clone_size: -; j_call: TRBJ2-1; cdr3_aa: CACSLSYNEQFF; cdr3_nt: TGTGCATGCTCCCTCTCCTACAATGAGCAGTTCTTC
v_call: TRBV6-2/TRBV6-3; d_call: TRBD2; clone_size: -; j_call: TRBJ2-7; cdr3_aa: CASSRLAGGPWEQYF; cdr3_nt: TGTGCCAGCAGCCGACTAGCGGGAGGGCCCTGGGAGCAGTACTTC
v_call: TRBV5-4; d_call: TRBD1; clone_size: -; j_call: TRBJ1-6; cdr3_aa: CASTTGQSSYNSPLHF; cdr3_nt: TGTGCCAGCACAACGGGACAGAGCTCCTATAATTCACCCCTCCACTTT
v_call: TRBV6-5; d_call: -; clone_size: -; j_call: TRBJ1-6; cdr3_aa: CASVEGHSPLHF; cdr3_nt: TGTGCCAGTGTCGAAGGTCATTCACCCCTCCACTTT
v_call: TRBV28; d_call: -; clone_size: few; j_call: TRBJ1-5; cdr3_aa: CASSSGSNQPQHF; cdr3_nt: TGTGCCAGCAGTTCCGGTAGCAATCAGCCCCAGCATTTT
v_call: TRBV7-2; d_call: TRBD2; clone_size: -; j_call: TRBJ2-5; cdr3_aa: CASSLETSGRRTQYF; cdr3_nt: TGTGCCAGCAGCTTAGAGACTAGCGGGCGCCGCACCCAGTACTTC
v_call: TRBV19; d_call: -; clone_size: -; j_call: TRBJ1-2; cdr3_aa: CASSTVAGELNTF; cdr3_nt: TGTGCCAGTAGTACCGTGGCTGGGGAACTGAACACCTTC
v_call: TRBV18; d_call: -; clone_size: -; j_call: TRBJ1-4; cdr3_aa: CASLEGTNEKLFF; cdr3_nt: TGTGCCAGTCTTGAAGGGACAAATGAAAAACTGTTTTTT
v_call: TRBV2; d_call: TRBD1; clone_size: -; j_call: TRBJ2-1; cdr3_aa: CASRENRGDEQFF; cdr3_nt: TGTGCCAGCAGGGAGAACAGGGGGGATGAGCAGTTCTTC
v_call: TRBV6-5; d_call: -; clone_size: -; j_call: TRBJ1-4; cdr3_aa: CASSYSFNEKLFF; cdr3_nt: TGTGCCAGCAGTTACTCGTTTAATGAAAAACTGTTTTTT
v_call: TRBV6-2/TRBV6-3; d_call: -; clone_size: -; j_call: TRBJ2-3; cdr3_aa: CASSPTGDTQYF; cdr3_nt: TGTGCCAGCAGTCCGACGGGAGATACGCAGTATTTT
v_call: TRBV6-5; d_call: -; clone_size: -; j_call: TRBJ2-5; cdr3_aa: CVSGAVLQETQYF; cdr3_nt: TGTGTCTCCGGCGCGGTACTCCAAGAGACCCAGTACTTC
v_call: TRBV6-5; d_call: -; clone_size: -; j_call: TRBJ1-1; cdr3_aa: CASTLGTRDTEAFF; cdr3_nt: TGTGCCAGCACCCTAGGGACAAGGGACACTGAAGCTTTCTTT
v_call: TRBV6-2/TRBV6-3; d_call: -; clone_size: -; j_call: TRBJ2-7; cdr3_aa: CASSYSNRRGAYEQYF; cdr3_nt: TGTGCCAGCAGTTACTCGAATCGCAGGGGTGCCTACGAGCAGTACTTC
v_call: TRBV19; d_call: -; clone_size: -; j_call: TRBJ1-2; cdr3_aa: CASSFTGTASYTF; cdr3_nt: TGTGCCAGTAGTTTCACCGGGACCGCAAGCTACACCTTC
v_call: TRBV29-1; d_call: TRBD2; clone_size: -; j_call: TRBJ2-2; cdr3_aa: CSAGLEYTGELFF; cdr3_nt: TGCAGCGCGGGACTAGAGTACACCGGGGAGCTGTTTTTT
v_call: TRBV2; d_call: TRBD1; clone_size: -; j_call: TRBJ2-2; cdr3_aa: CASRGQYTGELFF; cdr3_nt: TGTGCCAGCAGGGGACAGTACACCGGGGAGCTGTTTTTT
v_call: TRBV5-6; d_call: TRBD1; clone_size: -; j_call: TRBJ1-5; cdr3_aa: CASSLDRGGQPQHF; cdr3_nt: TGTGCCAGCAGCCTAGACAGGGGCGGTCAGCCCCAGCATTTT
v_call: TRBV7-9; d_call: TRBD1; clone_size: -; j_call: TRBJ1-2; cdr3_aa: CASSLGSTGGHGYTF; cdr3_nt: TGTGCCAGCAGCTTGGGGTCTACAGGGGGCCATGGCTACACCTTC
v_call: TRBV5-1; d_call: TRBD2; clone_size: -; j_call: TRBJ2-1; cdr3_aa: CASSFTSGRLTYNEQFF; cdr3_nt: TGCGCCAGCAGCTTCACTAGCGGGAGATTGACCTACAATGAGCAGTTCTTC
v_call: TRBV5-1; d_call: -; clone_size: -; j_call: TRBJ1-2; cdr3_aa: CASSLDPGAGDGYTF; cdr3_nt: TGCGCCAGCAGCTTGGATCCGGGGGCAGGGGATGGCTACACCTTC
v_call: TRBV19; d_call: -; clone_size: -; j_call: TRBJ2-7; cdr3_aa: CASTYGQNYEQYF; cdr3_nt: TGTGCCAGTACTTACGGACAGAACTACGAGCAGTACTTC
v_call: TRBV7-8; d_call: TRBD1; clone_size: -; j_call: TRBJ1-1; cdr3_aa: CASSPQGPYTEAFF; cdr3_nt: TGTGCCAGCAGCCCACAGGGGCCTTACACTGAAGCTTTCTTT
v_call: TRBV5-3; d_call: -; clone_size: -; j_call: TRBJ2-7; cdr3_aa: CARRPSGGNHEQYF; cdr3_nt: TGTGCCAGAAGGCCCTCAGGGGGGAACCACGAGCAGTACTTC
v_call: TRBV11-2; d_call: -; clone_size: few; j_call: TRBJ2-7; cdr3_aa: CASRRTGYEQYF; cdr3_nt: TGTGCCAGCAGACGCACGGGATACGAGCAGTACTTC
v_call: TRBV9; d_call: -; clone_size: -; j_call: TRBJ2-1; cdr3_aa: CASSVEGGRHNEQFF; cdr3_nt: TGTGCCAGCAGCGTAGAGGGAGGACGCCACAATGAGCAGTTCTTC
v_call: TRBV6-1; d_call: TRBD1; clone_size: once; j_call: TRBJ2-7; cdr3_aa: CASSDPWDSPYEQYF; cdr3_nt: TGTGCCAGCAGTGATCCTTGGGACAGCCCCTACGAGCAGTACTTC
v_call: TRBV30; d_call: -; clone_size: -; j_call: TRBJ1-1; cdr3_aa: CAWRAQVGTEAFF; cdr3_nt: TGTGCCTGGAGGGCCCAGGTGGGCACTGAAGCTTTCTTT
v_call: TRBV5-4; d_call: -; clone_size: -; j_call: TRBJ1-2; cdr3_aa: CASSLSPYGYTF; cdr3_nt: TGTGCCAGCAGCTTATCCCCTTATGGCTACACCTTC
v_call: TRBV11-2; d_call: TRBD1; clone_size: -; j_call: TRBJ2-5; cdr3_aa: CASSLVTGMTQYF; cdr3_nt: TGTGCCAGCAGCTTAGTGACAGGGATGACCCAGTACTTC
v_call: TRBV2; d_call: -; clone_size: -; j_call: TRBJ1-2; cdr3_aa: CASSESRGYGYTF; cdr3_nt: TGTGCCAGCAGTGAATCAAGGGGCTATGGCTACACCTTC
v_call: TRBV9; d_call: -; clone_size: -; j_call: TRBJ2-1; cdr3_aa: CASSVVSRDDEQFF; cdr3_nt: TGTGCCAGCAGCGTAGTTTCCAGGGATGATGAGCAGTTCTTC
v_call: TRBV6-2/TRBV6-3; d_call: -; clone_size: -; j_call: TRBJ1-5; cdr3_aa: CASSRPSNQPQHF; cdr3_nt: TGTGCCAGCAGTCGGCCCAGCAATCAGCCCCAGCATTTT
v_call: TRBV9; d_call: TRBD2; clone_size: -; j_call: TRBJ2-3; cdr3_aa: CASSALIAGGPDTQYF; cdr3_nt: TGTGCCAGCAGCGCCCTGATAGCGGGGGGGCCTGATACGCAGTATTTT
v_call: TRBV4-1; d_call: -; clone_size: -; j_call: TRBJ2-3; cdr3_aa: CASSPTGVDTQYF; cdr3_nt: TGCGCCAGCAGCCCGACGGGGGTGGATACGCAGTATTTT
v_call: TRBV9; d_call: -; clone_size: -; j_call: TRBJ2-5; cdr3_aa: CASSVGLLQETQYF; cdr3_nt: TGTGCCAGCAGCGTAGGACTGCTACAAGAGACCCAGTACTTC
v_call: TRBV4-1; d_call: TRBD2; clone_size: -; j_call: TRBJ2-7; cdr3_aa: CASSRGPTSGGHEQYF; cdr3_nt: TGCGCCAGCAGCCGCGGACCGACTAGCGGGGGCCACGAGCAGTACTTC
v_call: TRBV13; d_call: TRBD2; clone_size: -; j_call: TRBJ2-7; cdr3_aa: CASSPYFSGSPYEQYF; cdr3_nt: TGTGCCAGCAGCCCTTACTTCAGCGGGAGCCCATACGAGCAGTACTTC
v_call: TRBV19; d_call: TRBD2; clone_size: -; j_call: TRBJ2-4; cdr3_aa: CASSGQASGENIQYF; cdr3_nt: TGTGCCAGTAGTGGACAGGCTAGCGGGGAAAACATTCAGTACTTC
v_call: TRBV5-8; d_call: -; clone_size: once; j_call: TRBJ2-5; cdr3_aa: CASPHWRGPRETQYF; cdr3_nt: TGTGCCAGCCCTCATTGGAGGGGGCCACGGGAGACCCAGTACTTC
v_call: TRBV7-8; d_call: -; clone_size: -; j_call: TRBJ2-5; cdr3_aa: CASSPPGTQYF; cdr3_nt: TGTGCCAGCAGCCCCCCCGGGACCCAGTACTTC
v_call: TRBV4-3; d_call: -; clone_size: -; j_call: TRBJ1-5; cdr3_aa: CASSRAIRGQPQHF; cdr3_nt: TGCGCCAGCAGCCGAGCGATCCGGGGACAGCCCCAGCATTTT
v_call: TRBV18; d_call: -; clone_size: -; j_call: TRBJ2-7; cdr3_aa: CASSPRGRGQHEQYF; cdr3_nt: TGTGCCAGCTCACCACGCGGCAGGGGTCAGCACGAGCAGTACTTC
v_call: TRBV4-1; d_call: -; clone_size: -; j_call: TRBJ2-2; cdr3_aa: CASSQTLARLGTGELFF; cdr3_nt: TGCGCCAGCAGCCAAACCCTAGCACGGCTTGGCACCGGGGAGCTGTTTTTT
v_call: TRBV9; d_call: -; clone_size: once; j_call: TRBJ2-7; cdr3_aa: CASSEVGVGREQYF; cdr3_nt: TGTGCCAGCAGCGAGGTAGGAGTGGGGCGCGAGCAGTACTTC
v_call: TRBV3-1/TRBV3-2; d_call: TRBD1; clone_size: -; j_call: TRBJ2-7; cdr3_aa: CASSSAGGNEQYF; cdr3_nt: TGTGCCAGCAGCTCTGCAGGGGGCAACGAGCAGTACTTC
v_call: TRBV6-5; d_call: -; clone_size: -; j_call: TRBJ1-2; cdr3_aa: CASRRTGTVNYGYTF; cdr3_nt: TGTGCCAGCAGACGCACCGGGACGGTTAACTATGGCTACACCTTC
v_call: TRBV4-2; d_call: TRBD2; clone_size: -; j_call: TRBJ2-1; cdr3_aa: CASSQVTGGYNEQFF; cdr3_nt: TGTGCCAGCAGCCAAGTAACGGGAGGCTACAATGAGCAGTTCTTC
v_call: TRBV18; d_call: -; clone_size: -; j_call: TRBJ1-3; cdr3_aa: CASSPPNRDGNTIYF; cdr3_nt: TGTGCCAGCTCACCACCAAACAGGGATGGAAACACCATATATTTT
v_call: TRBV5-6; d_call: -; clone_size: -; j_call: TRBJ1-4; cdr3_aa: CASSLLGVETNEKLFF; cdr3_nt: TGTGCCAGCAGCTTGTTGGGAGTAGAAACTAATGAAAAACTGTTTTTT
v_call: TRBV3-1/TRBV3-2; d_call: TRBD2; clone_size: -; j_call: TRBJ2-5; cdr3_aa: CASSPRGSFAGETQYF; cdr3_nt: TGTGCCAGCAGCCCGCGGGGGTCCTTCGCGGGCGAGACCCAGTACTTC
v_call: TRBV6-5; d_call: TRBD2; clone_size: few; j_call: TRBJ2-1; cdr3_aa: CASTHLAGGNNEQFF; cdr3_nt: TGTGCCAGCACCCACCTAGCGGGAGGTAACAATGAGCAGTTCTTC